These 21 T cell receptor beta chains came from one sample sequenced in a study of T cell responses to AZD1222 COVID-19 vaccine. TCRdb keeps only in-frame clones here, not all; method: immunoSEQ multiplex PCR. In the table there are 90,000 to 120,000 clones, approximately 90% of which are singletons. Source: peripheral blood, taken on day 0 of AZD1222 vaccination. All receptors derive from an adult in good health.

In regard to this clone: One end of the junction is discordant with germline, which a read error may explain. The chain employs TRBV6-1 and TRBJ1-1, with D tentatively TRBD1 (5 bases). The CDR3 runs to 12 residues. The germline V gene has CDR1 MNHNS and CDR2 SASEGT. The CDR3 here is CGVGAGRTEAFF. The CDR3 nucleotides are TGCGGTGTAGGGGCAGGGAGGACTGAAGCTTTCTTT.

V is TRBV10-3 and J is TRBJ2-3; no reliable D call. The V end lost 2 bases, the J end lost 3 bases, and 6 bases lay between the germline ends. Germline CDR1 and CDR2: ENHRY and SYGVKD. This CDR3 contains 13 residues. The chain's CDR3 is CAISEALTDTQYF. Written as DNA, the CDR3 is TGTGCCATCAGTGAGGCCTTAACAGATACGCAGTATTTT.

The gene calls are TRBV14 and TRBJ2-7, with D perhaps TRBD1 (5 bases). The germline V gene has CDR1 SGHDN and CDR2 FVKESK. The CDR3 loop spans 15 amino acids. V shed 2 bases and J shed 2 bases, with 13 bases lying between them. Written as DNA, the CDR3 is TGTGCCAGCAGCCAAATAACGCAGGGCACCTACGAGCAGTACTTC. This gives the protein CASSQITQGTYEQYF.

This chain connects TRBV7-9 to TRBJ1-5; tentative D call: TRBD1 (5 bases). Trimming cost V 4 bases and J 2 bases, with 12 bases left between them. The CDR3 totals 15 residues. Germline V CDR1 and CDR2: SEHNR, FQNEAQ (reference sequence). In nucleotides, the CDR3 is TGTGCCAGCAGCTCGGGGGGTCTTCGCAATCAGCCCCAGCATTTT. As protein: CASSSGGLRNQPQHF.

The J gene is TRBJ1-6, the V gene TRBV19; the match to TRBD1 covers 9 bases. V shed 6 bases, J shed 11 bases, and the junction held 5 bases outside the gene matches. Germline V gives CDR1 LNHDA, CDR2 SQIVND (reference sequence). The CDR3 contains 13 residues. The CDR3 DNA reads as TGTGCCAGTAGCGGACAGGGGATTACACCCCTCCACTTT. Its translation: CASSGQGITPLHF.

This clone showed up just a few times. V and J are TRBV19 and TRBJ1-1; D is uncertain. With 5 bases removed from V and 1 base from J, the gap between germline ends came to 8 bases. This CDR3 spans 13 amino acids. Germline V gives CDR1 LNHDA, CDR2 SQIVND (reference sequence). The CDR3 sequence: CASSHNTNTEAFF. The CDR3 DNA reads as TGTGCCAGTAGTCATAACACGAACACTGAAGCTTTCTTT.

In its sample, this clone was seen a few times. The V and J genes are TRBV10-2 and TRBJ2-1, with a possible D match to TRBD2 (6 bases). The germline CDR1 and CDR2 sequences are WSHSY and SAAADI. The CDR3 length is 13 residues. The V end lost 9 bases, the J end lost 4 bases, and 13 bases lay between the germline ends. CDR3 sequence: CASDSGTYNEQFF. The CDR3 DNA reads as TGCGCCAGTGATAGTGGGACTTACAATGAGCAGTTCTTC.

The chain employs TRBV12-3 or TRBV12-4 and TRBJ1-1, with unresolved D. V lost 7 bases and J 0 bases, leaving 9 bases between the germline ends. The CDR3 is 13 residues long. Here the CDR3 reads CASTVQMNTEAFF. DNA of the CDR3: TGTGCCAGCACTGTCCAGATGAACACTGAAGCTTTCTTT.

V gene TRBV7-9 combines with J gene TRBJ1-2; D is possibly TRBD1 (5 bases). Between the trimmed V and J ends, which lost 1 base and 5 bases, there was a span of 8 bases. The CDR3 totals 13 residues. Germline assignment: CDR1 SEHNR and CDR2 FQNEAQ (reference sequence). The CDR3, as DNA: TGTGCCAGCAGCTTAGAAAGGGGATATGGCTACACCTTC. Translation: CASSLERGYGYTF.

V gene TRBV10-3 combines with J gene TRBJ1-3; tentative D call: TRBD1 (5 bases). Trimming took off 4 bases at V and 2 bases at J, with 12 bases between the two ends. Germline lookup yields CDR1 ENHRY and CDR2 SYGVKD. This CDR3 contains 15 residues. The CDR3 DNA reads as TGTGCCATCAGTGCCCCCAGGGATGCTGGAAACACCATATATTTT. This encodes CAISAPRDAGNTIYF.

V gene TRBV6-5 combines with J gene TRBJ2-7; D might be TRBD2 (7 bases). Germline V gene data show CDR1 as MNHEY and CDR2 as SVGAGI. The V end was cut by 6 bases, the J end by 10 bases, with 22 bases between. This CDR3 comprises 14 residues. In nucleotides, the CDR3 is TGTGCCAGCAGCTGGGTGAGTGGGGGGGCCGATCAGTACTTC. Residues: CASSWVSGGADQYF.

V and J are TRBV3-1 (or the pseudogene TRBV3-2) and TRBJ1-3; D gene ambiguous. Trimming took off 4 bases at V and 0 bases at J, with 13 bases between the two ends. The V gene's germline CDR1 is LGHDT and CDR2 YNNKEL (reference sequence). This CDR3 has 16 residues. DNA for the CDR3: TGTGCCAGCAGCCCCCCCGGCAGTTACTCTGGAAACACCATATATTTT. Translated: CASSPPGSYSGNTIYF.

V is TRBV27 and J is TRBJ1-1; tentative D call: TRBD1 (6 bases). Germline V gives CDR1 MNHEY, CDR2 SMNVEV (reference sequence). V was pared by 4 bases and J by 1 base, with 13 bases between. This CDR3 has 15 residues. For the CDR3, the DNA is TGTGCCAGCAGTTCCCCCGACAGGAGGAACACTGAAGCTTTCTTT. It is translated as CASSSPDRRNTEAFF.

The rearrangement links TRBV19 to TRBJ1-5; no reliable D call. CDR1 LNHDA and CDR2 SQIVND come from the germline V gene (reference sequence). The CDR3 is made up of 16 amino acids. Trimming removed 4 bases at V and 4 bases at J, with 17 bases between. The chain's CDR3 is CASSRIQGRANQPQHF. The CDR3 DNA sequence: TGTGCCAGTAGTAGGATTCAAGGGAGAGCTAATCAGCCCCAGCATTTT.

The chain uses TRBV5-1 and TRBJ2-7; 9 bases align to TRBD1. The CDR3 runs 17 residues. Trimming took 2 bases from V and 5 from J; bases not matched to a gene: 14. Per germline, CDR1 SGHRS and CDR2 YFSETQ. CDR3 loop: CASSFYLKQGAPHEQYF. CDR3 bases: TGCGCCAGCAGCTTCTACCTCAAACAGGGGGCCCCCCACGAGCAGTACTTC.

This chain uses TRBV10-3 with TRBJ2-5; 9 bases agree with TRBD1. The CDR3 covers 12 residues. Germline assignment: CDR1 ENHRY and CDR2 SYGVKD. After removal of 6 bases from V and 4 bases from J, the junction contained 0 bases not matched to a gene. The CDR3 sequence is CAIRGQGETQYF. The CDR3 DNA reads TGTGCCATCAGGGGACAGGGAGAGACCCAGTACTTC.

The V call is TRBV4-1, the J call TRBJ2-5; TRBD2 might be the D (7 bases). The germline V and J ends were trimmed by 0 bases and 4 bases, with 15 bases remaining between them. In germline, CDR1 is MGHRA, CDR2 YSYEKL. The CDR3 consists of 16 residues. For the CDR3, the DNA is TGCGCCAGCAGCCAAGAAGGATGGGGGGGCCCAGAGACCCAGTACTTC. It translates to CASSQEGWGGPETQYF.

This chain uses TRBV19 with TRBJ1-1; D remains ambiguous. V was cut by 2 bases and J by 1 base, with 14 bases left in between. The CDR3 has 16 residues. CDR1 is LNHDA, CDR2 SQIVND, per germline (reference sequence). The CDR3 DNA is TGTGCCAGTAGTATACAGCCGGGAACAACGAACACTGAAGCTTTCTTT. Translation gives CASSIQPGTTNTEAFF.

The genes are TRBV13 and TRBJ1-1, with D tentatively TRBD1 (6 bases). Trimming cost V 5 bases and J 2 bases, with 12 bases left between them. This CDR3 region has 14 residues. Germline V gene data show CDR1 as PRHDT and CDR2 as FYEKMQ (reference sequence). CDR3 nucleotide sequence: TGTGCCAGCAGCATACCGACAGGAAACACTGAAGCTTTCTTT. As protein: CASSIPTGNTEAFF. Full variable domain (remainder filled in from reference TRBV13 and TRBJ1-1): AAGVIQSPRHLIKEKRETATLKCYPIPRHDTVYWYQQGPGQDPQFLISFYEKMQSDKGSIPDRFSAQQFSDYHSELNMSSLELGDSALYFCASSIPTGNTEAFFGQGTRLTVV.

This rearrangement joins TRBV19 to TRBJ2-5; the D call may be TRBD1 or TRBD2 (5 bases each). The CDR3 consists of 15 residues. The V gene lost 6 bases and the J gene lost 5 bases, with 19 bases spanning the gap. Germline V CDR1 and CDR2: LNHDA, SQIVND (reference sequence). The CDR3 spells CASSSGTSAFETQYF. Here the CDR3 DNA reads TGTGCCAGTAGCTCCGGGACCTCGGCGTTTGAGACCCAGTACTTC.

V and J are TRBV28 and TRBJ2-7; D ambiguous. Trimming cost V 2 bases and J 7 bases, with 6 bases left between them. The germline V gene encodes CDR1 MDHEN and CDR2 SYDVKM. CDR3 size: 11 residues. Here the CDR3 reads CASSLRYEQYF. The CDR3 nucleotides read TGTGCCAGCAGTTTACGATATGAGCAGTACTTC.